Each of the 30 T cell receptor beta chains below was sequenced from the same sample in a study of blood T cell repertoires in COVID-19. Sequencing used immunoSEQ multiplex PCR; TCRdb keeps in-frame clones, though not all of them. The sample lists over 200,000 clones; 83% were seen once. The sample taken for sequencing was peripheral blood. These receptors originate from a woman in her 70s with active or convalescent COVID-19.

This chain joins TRBV5-1 and TRBJ1-1; TRBD1 matches 7 bases. Germline values: CDR1 SGHRS, CDR2 YFSETQ. With V trimmed by 3 bases and J by 1 base, 9 bases remained unmatched. The length of the CDR3 is 16 residues. Here the CDR3 reads CASSSGTVLPNTEAFF. The CDR3 DNA follows: TGCGCCAGCAGCTCCGGGACAGTACTACCGAACACTGAAGCTTTCTTT. Looking up the rest from reference TRBV5-1 and TRBJ1-1 gives the full variable domain: KAGVTQTPRYLIKTRGQQVTLSCSPISGHRSVSWYQQTPGQGLQFLFEYFSETQRNKGNFPGRFSGRQFSNSRSEMNVSTLELGDSALYLCASSSGTVLPNTEAFFGQGTRLTVV.

This rearrangement joins TRBV7-2 to TRBJ2-5; 9 positions match TRBD1. The CDR3 totals 14 residues. Per germline, CDR1 SGHTA and CDR2 FQGNSA. V lost 5 bases, J lost 5 bases, and 6 bases stayed unmatched. The CDR3 here is CASSPDRGVETQYF. CDR3 sequence (DNA): TGTGCCAGCAGCCCCGACAGGGGGGTTGAGACCCAGTACTTC.

The V and J genes are TRBV5-1 and TRBJ2-3; TRBD2 matches at 11 bases. CDR3 size: 18 residues. Trimming removed 0 bases from V and 0 bases from J; junction bases left unmatched: 6. Germline CDR1 and CDR2: SGHRS and YFSETQ. The CDR3 protein is CASSLAGGLAASTDTQYF. CDR3 sequence (DNA): TGCGCCAGCAGCTTGGCCGGGGGACTAGCGGCTAGCACAGATACGCAGTATTTT.

This chain joins TRBV10-3 and TRBJ2-1; 8 nucleotides align to TRBD2. The V segment lost 6 bases and the J segment 7 bases; nucleotides outside the gene matches: 5. CDR1 and CDR2 from the germline V gene are ENHRY and SYGVKD. This CDR3 comprises 13 residues. CDR3 in amino acids: CAIRPIAGNEQFF. The DNA for the CDR3 is TGTGCCATCAGACCAATAGCGGGGAATGAGCAGTTCTTC.

V usage is TRBV5-1 and J usage is TRBJ1-1; a possible D gene is TRBD1 (5 bases). The length of the CDR3 is 12 residues. From germline, CDR1 is SGHRS and CDR2 YFSETQ. V was trimmed by 0 bases and J by 9 bases, leaving 9 bases between them. The CDR3 region has the DNA TGCGCCAGCAGCTTGGTTCAGGGCAAAGCTTTCTTT. Translation gives CASSLVQGKAFF.

V usage is TRBV27 and J usage is TRBJ2-1; 9 nucleotides match TRBD1. Trimming removed 3 bases from V and 8 bases from J; junction bases left unmatched: 11. CDR1 and CDR2 from the germline V gene are MNHEY and SMNVEV (reference sequence). The CDR3 has 16 residues. The CDR3 bases are TGTGCCAGCAGTTTTTCCGGGACAGGGTATTCCGATGAGCAGTTCTTC. This encodes CASSFSGTGYSDEQFF.

This rearrangement joins TRBV28 to TRBJ1-1, with D uncertain. The V end lost 4 bases, the J end lost 4 bases, and 10 bases lay between the germline ends. This CDR3 comprises 13 residues. Germline CDR1 reads MDHEN; CDR2 reads SYDVKM. CDR3 protein: CASSSHQITEAFF. In DNA form, the CDR3 reads TGTGCCAGCAGTTCCCACCAGATCACTGAAGCTTTCTTT.

V is TRBV5-1 and J is TRBJ1-3; the D gene is possibly TRBD1 (5 bases). Germline V lookup: CDR1 SGHRS, CDR2 YFSETQ. Trimming shortened V by 5 bases and J by 3 bases, and 15 bases separated the two germline ends. This CDR3 region has 15 residues. For the CDR3, the DNA is TGCGCCAGCAGAGCGGGGGATTCCCTTGGAAACACCATATATTTT. Translating gives CASRAGDSLGNTIYF.

The CDR3 here is CASGIQGAPNTEAFF. The CDR3 bases are TGTGCCAGCGGAATACAGGGGGCCCCAAACACTGAAGCTTTCTTT. The V and J genes are TRBV5-6 and TRBJ1-1, with 9 bases matching TRBD1. This CDR3 spans 15 amino acids. J was trimmed by 2 bases and V by 7 bases; bases with no gene match: 9. The germline V gene has CDR1 SGHDT and CDR2 YYEEEE. Full variable domain (missing parts from reference TRBV5-6 and TRBJ1-1): DAGVTQSPTHLIKTRGQQVTLRCSPKSGHDTVSWYQQALGQGPQFIFQYYEEEERQRGNFPDRFSGHQFPNYSSELNVNALLLGDSALYLCASGIQGAPNTEAFFGQGTRLTVV.

The rearrangement joins TRBV3-1 (or the pseudogene TRBV3-2) to TRBJ2-5; perhaps TRBD2 as D (6 bases). CDR3 size: 16 residues. CDR1 is LGHDT and CDR2 is YNNKEL in the germline V gene (reference sequence). Trimming left V 0 bases short and J 6 bases short, with 17 bases between. The CDR3: CASSQEGGGPRKTQYF. CDR3 bases: TGTGCCAGCAGCCAAGAGGGCGGAGGGCCCCGGAAGACCCAGTACTTC.

The gene calls are TRBV7-8 and TRBJ2-3; the D gene is possibly TRBD2 (5 bases). This CDR3 spans 16 amino acids. Germline values: CDR1 SGHVS, CDR2 FQNEAQ. The V and J ends lost 5 bases and 3 bases respectively, with 18 bases between them. CDR3 sequence: CASSPPGPTGTDTQYF. CDR3 coding DNA: TGTGCCAGCAGCCCACCCGGCCCCACGGGAACAGATACGCAGTATTTT.

The rearrangement joins TRBV11-3 to TRBJ2-1; 11 bases line up with TRBD2. Per the germline V gene, CDR1 is SGHNT and CDR2 is YENEEA. V was pared by 5 bases and J by 6 bases, with 9 bases of the junction left unmatched. This CDR3 spans 16 amino acids. The CDR3 DNA is TGTGCCAGCAGCCCAAGGGGACTAGCGGAGATCAATGAGCAGTTCTTC. As protein: CASSPRGLAEINEQFF.

This chain uses TRBV5-3 with TRBJ2-2, with D possibly matching TRBD2 (6 bases). TRBV5-3 is flagged as an ORF with uncertain function. The germline V and J ends were trimmed by 1 base and 3 bases, with 10 bases remaining between them. The length of the CDR3 is 15 residues. The CDR3, as DNA: TGTGCCAGAAGCTTGCGGGGGTGGGACACCGGGGAGCTGTTTTTT. It translates to CARSLRGWDTGELFF.

The J gene is TRBJ2-1, the V gene TRBV5-1; D call uncertain. This CDR3 region has 15 residues. Germline values: CDR1 SGHRS, CDR2 YFSETQ. The ends were cut back, 0 bases at V and 7 bases at J, with 14 bases in the middle. Written as DNA, the CDR3 is TGCGCCAGCAGCTTGGACAGCCCCACTTTGAATGAGCAGTTCTTC. It encodes CASSLDSPTLNEQFF.

This rearrangement joins TRBV6-5 to TRBJ2-7, with a weak D call TRBD2 (5 bases). This CDR3 spans 13 amino acids. CDR1 MNHEY and CDR2 SVGAGI come from the germline V gene. The V end was cut by 4 bases, the J end by 7 bases, with 14 bases between. The CDR3: CASSSPGREEQYF. CDR3 DNA: TGTGCCAGCAGTTCACCTGGACGGGAAGAGCAGTACTTC.

This rearrangement joins TRBV27 to TRBJ1-6; D is perhaps TRBD1 (6 bases). Germline loops: CDR1 MNHEY, CDR2 SMNVEV (reference sequence). Trimming took off 6 bases at V and 6 bases at J, with 15 bases between the two ends. The CDR3 is made up of 15 amino acids. CDR3 protein: CASSLLDRGNSPLHF. In DNA form, the CDR3 reads TGTGCCAGCAGCCTCCTGGACAGAGGTAATTCACCCCTCCACTTT.

This chain joins TRBV29-1 and TRBJ1-1; TRBD1 matches at 7 bases. The CDR3 has 12 amino acids. With 4 bases clipped from V and 6 bases from J, the junction kept 5 bases outside the gene matches. CDR1 is SQVTM and CDR2 is ANQGSEA in the germline V gene. The CDR3 region has the DNA TGCAGCGTTGCAAGGGACAGTTCTGAAGCTTTCTTT. Protein product: CSVARDSSEAFF.

The chain joins TRBV2 to TRBJ1-6; 9 nucleotides match TRBD1. The length of the CDR3 is 13 residues. V shed 6 bases and J 13 bases; nucleotides not matched to a gene: 7. Germline V gene data show CDR1 as SNHLY and CDR2 as FYNNEI. The CDR3 protein is CASRGTGTEPLHF. The CDR3 nucleotides are TGTGCCAGCAGGGGGACAGGGACAGAGCCCCTCCACTTT. The full variable domain, with the rest looked up from reference TRBV2 and TRBJ1-6, is EPEVTQTPSHQVTQMGQEVILRCVPISNHLYFYWYRQILGQKVEFLVSFYNNEISEKSEIFDDQFSVERPDGSNFTLKIRSTKLEDSAMYFCASRGTGTEPLHFGNGTRLTVT.

With regard to this clone: The same CDR3 also results from other DNA sequences found in this sample. The genes are TRBV6-2 or TRBV6-3 and TRBJ1-2; the match to TRBD1 covers 11 bases. The V and J ends lost 6 bases and 5 bases, in that order; junction bases with no gene match: 5. The CDR3 contains 14 residues. Germline V gene lookup returns CDR1 MNHEY and CDR2 SVGEGT. CDR3 sequence (DNA): TGTGCCAGCAGCCCCCGGGACAGGGGGTATGGCTACACCTTC. Its translation is CASSPRDRGYGYTF.

The rearrangement joins TRBV19 to TRBJ2-3, with 9 bases lining up with TRBD2. The germline CDR1 and CDR2 sequences are LNHDA and SQIVND (reference sequence). The CDR3 totals 14 residues. Trimming removed 7 bases from V and 5 bases from J; junction bases left unmatched: 7. CDR3 in DNA: TGTGCCAGTATGAGCGGGGGGCCTGGAGATACGCAGTATTTT. Translated, it gives CASMSGGPGDTQYF.

The V call is TRBV11-2, the J call TRBJ1-3, with D unresolved. Trimming took 0 bases from V and 4 from J, leaving 7 bases between them. In germline, CDR1 is SGHAT, CDR2 FQNNGV. CDR3 length equals 14 residues. The CDR3 spells CASSLELKGNTIYF. CDR3 bases: TGTGCCAGCAGCTTAGAACTGAAGGGAAACACCATATATTTT.

The chain has TRBV2 and TRBJ1-2; D remains ambiguous. V was shortened by 2 bases and J by 4 bases, with 5 bases between the two germline ends. Germline lookup yields CDR1 SNHLY and CDR2 FYNNEI. This CDR3 is built from 12 residues. In DNA form, the CDR3 reads TGTGCCAGCAGTGAACCAGGCTATGGCTACACCTTC. Translated: CASSEPGYGYTF.

V and J are TRBV7-2 and TRBJ1-2, with D tentatively TRBD1 (6 bases). The CDR3 runs 14 residues. V was shortened by 2 bases and J by 5 bases, with 12 bases between the two germline ends. CDR1 and CDR2 (germline): SGHTA, FQGNSA. The CDR3 is CASSLLGAGYGYTF. In DNA form, the CDR3 reads TGTGCCAGCAGCTTACTGGGGGCAGGATATGGCTACACCTTC.

The J gene is TRBJ1-1, the V gene TRBV29-1; D call uncertain. The length of the CDR3 is 11 residues. Germline lookup yields CDR1 SQVTM and CDR2 ANQGSEA. V was clipped by 7 bases and J by 1 base, with 7 bases between them. CDR3 nucleotides: TGCAGCGCTAGTGCGAACACTGAAGCTTTCTTT. This encodes CSASANTEAFF.

The chain employs TRBV9 and TRBJ1-5; TRBD1 matches 9 bases. Germline V gene lookup returns CDR1 SGDLS and CDR2 YYNGEE. This CDR3 has 16 amino acids. V was clipped by 4 bases and J by 1 base; unmatched bases: 6. DNA for the CDR3: TGTGCCAGCAGCCCCAGGGACAGGGACAGCAATCAGCCCCAGCATTTT. Its protein product is CASSPRDRDSNQPQHF.

The chain uses TRBV28 and TRBJ1-2; TRBD1 agrees at 7 bases. The CDR3 has 15 residues. In germline, CDR1 is MDHEN, CDR2 SYDVKM. V shed 4 bases, J shed 0 bases, and the junction held 5 bases outside the gene matches. CDR3 amino acids: CASSSGQAPNYGYTF. The CDR3 DNA reads as TGTGCCAGCAGTTCCGGACAGGCCCCTAACTATGGCTACACCTTC.

V usage is TRBV29-1 and J usage is TRBJ2-2; 11 bases are a match to TRBD1. V gave up 7 bases and J gave up 3 bases; unmatched junction bases: 13. CDR1 and CDR2 (germline): SQVTM, ANQGSEA. The CDR3 extends over 17 amino acids. This chain's CDR3 is CSAKGGTGGIDTGELFF. DNA for the CDR3: TGCAGCGCCAAAGGCGGGACAGGGGGGATCGACACCGGGGAGCTGTTTTTT.

DNA of the CDR3: TGTGCCAGCAGCTTTAGGCAGGGTAATGAAAAACTGTTTTTT. Translating it yields CASSFRQGNEKLFF. The V call is TRBV11-2, the J call TRBJ1-4; D is possibly TRBD1 (5 bases). From germline, CDR1 is SGHAT and CDR2 FQNNGV. With 3 bases removed from V and 4 bases from J, the gap between germline ends came to 9 bases. The CDR3 is 14 amino acids.

This clone turned up a few times. The V call is TRBV19, the J call TRBJ1-1; 7 bases are shared with TRBD1. This CDR3 is built from 14 residues. Losses at the gene ends were 2 bases for V and 5 bases for J; bases not matched to a gene: 5. Germline V gives CDR1 LNHDA, CDR2 SQIVND (reference sequence). As DNA, the CDR3 is TGTGCCAGTAGTATAAGGGGGCCGGGGACTGAAGCTTTCTTT. This encodes CASSIRGPGTEAFF.

The chain couples TRBV2 to TRBJ2-7; 10 bases are shared with TRBD2. Germline CDR1 SNHLY, CDR2 FYNNEI. The CDR3 extends over 16 amino acids. The V segment lost 4 bases and the J segment 5 bases; nucleotides outside the gene matches: 11. CDR3 in amino acids: CASSGTLAGEWNEQYF. The CDR3 DNA sequence: TGTGCCAGCAGTGGCACCCTAGCGGGAGAGTGGAACGAGCAGTACTTC. Filled out from reference TRBV2 and TRBJ2-7, the complete variable domain reads EPEVTQTPSHQVTQMGQEVILRCVPISNHLYFYWYRQILGQKVEFLVSFYNNEISEKSEIFDDQFSVERPDGSNFTLKIRSTKLEDSAMYFCASSGTLAGEWNEQYFGPGTRLTVT.